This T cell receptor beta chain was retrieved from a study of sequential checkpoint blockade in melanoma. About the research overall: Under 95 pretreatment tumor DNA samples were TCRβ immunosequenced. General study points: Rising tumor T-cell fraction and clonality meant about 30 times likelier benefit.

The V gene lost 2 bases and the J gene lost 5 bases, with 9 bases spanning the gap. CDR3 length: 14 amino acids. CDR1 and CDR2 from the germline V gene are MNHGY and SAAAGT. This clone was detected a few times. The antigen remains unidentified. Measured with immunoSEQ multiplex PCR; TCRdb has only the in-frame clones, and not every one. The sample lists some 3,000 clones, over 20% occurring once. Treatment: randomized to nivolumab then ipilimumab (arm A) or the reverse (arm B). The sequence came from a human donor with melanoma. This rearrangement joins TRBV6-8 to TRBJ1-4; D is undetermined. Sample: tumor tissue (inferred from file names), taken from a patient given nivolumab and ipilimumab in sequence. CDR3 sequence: CASSYGAINEKLFF. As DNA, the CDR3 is TGTGCCAGCAGTTACGGAGCCATCAATGAAAAACTGTTTTTT.